This T cell receptor beta chain was found in a study of control samples from healthy donors and cancer patients. Data came from immunoSEQ multiplex PCR; TCRdb stores just in-frame clones and leaves some out. The sample carries over 8,000 clones, approximately 90% recorded once. CDR3 size: 15 residues. V gave up 3 bases and J gave up 2 bases; unmatched junction bases: 3. Germline loops: CDR1 SGHTA, CDR2 FQGTGA. V and J are TRBV7-3 and TRBJ2-2; 7 bases line up with TRBD2. Sequencing used PBMCs. The clonotype originates from a man between 60 and 70 years old with colorectal cancer. CDR3 amino acids: CASSLGGHNTGELFF. CDR3 DNA: TGTGCCAGCAGCTTGGGAGGGCACAACACCGGGGAGCTGTTTTTT. The variable domain in full, with the rest retrieved from reference TRBV7-3 and TRBJ2-2, is GAGVSQTPSNKVTEKGKYVELRCDPISGHTALYWYRQSLGQGPEFLIYFQGTGAADDSGLPNDRFFAVRPEGSVSTLKIQRTERGDSAVYLCASSLGGHNTGELFFGEGSRLTVL.